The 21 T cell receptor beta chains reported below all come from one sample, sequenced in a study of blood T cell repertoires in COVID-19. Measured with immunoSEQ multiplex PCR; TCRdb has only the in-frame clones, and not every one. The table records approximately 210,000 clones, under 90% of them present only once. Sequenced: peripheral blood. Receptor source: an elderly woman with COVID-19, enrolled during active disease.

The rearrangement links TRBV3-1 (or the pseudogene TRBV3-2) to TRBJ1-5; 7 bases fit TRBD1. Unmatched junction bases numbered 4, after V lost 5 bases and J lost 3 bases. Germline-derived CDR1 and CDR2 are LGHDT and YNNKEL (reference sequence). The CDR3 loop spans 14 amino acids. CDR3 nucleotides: TGTGCCAGCAGCTGGACAGGCAACAATCAGCCCCAGCATTTT. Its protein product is CASSWTGNNQPQHF.

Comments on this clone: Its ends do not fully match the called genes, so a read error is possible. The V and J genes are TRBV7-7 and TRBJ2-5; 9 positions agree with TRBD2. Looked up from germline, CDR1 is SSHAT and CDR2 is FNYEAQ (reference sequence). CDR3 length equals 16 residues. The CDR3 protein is CASSDLGAGGQETQYF. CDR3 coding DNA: TGTGCTAGCAGCGACTTGGGAGCGGGGGGACAAGAGACCCAGTACTTC.

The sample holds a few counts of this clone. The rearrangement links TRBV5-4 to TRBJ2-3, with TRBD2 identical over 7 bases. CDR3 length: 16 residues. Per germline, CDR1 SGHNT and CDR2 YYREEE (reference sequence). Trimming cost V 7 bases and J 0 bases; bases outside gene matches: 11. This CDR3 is CASRRQPGLSTDTQYF. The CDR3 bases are TGTGCCAGCCGAAGACAACCGGGACTAAGCACAGATACGCAGTATTTT.

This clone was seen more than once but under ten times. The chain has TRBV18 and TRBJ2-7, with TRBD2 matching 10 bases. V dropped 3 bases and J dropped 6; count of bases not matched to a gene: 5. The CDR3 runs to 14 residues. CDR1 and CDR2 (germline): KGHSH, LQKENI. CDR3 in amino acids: CASSPTSGTFEQYF. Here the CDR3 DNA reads TGTGCCAGCTCACCTACTAGCGGGACTTTCGAGCAGTACTTC. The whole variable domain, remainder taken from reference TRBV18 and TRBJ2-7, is NAGVMQNPRHLVRRRGQEARLRCSPMKGHSHVYWYRQLPEEGLKFMVYLQKENIIDESGMPKERFSAEFPKEGPSILRIQQVVRGDSAAYFCASSPTSGTFEQYFGPGTRLTVT.

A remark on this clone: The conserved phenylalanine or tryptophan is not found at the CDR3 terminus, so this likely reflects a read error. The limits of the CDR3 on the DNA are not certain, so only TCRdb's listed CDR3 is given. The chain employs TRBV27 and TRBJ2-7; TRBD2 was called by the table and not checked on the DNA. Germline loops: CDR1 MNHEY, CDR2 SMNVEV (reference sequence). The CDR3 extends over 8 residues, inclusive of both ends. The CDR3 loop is CASTFSGS.

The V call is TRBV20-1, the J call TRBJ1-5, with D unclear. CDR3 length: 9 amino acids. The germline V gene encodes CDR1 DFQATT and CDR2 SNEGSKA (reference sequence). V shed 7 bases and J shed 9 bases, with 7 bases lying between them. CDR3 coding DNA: TGCAGTGGTCTTAGGCCCCAGCATTTT. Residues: CSGLRPQHF.

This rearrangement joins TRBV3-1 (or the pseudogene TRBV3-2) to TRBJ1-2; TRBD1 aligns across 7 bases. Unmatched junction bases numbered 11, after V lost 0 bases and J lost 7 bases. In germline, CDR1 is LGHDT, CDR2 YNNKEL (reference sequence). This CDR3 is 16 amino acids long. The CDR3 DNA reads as TGTGCCAGCAGCCAAGAACCTCAGGGGGGTCGGGGTGGCTACACCTTC. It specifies CASSQEPQGGRGGYTF.

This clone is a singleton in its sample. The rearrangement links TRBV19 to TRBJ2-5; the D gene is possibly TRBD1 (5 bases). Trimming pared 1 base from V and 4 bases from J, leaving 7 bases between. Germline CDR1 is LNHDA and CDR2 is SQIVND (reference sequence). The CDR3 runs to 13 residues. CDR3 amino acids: CASSIGGRETQYF. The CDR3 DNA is TGTGCCAGTAGTATAGGGGGCCGAGAGACCCAGTACTTC. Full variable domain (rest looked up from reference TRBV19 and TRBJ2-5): DGGITQSPKYLFRKEGQNVTLSCEQNLNHDAMYWYRQDPGQGLRLIYYSQIVNDFQKGDIAEGYSVSREKKESFPLTVTSAQKNPTAFYLCASSIGGRETQYFGPGTRLLVL.

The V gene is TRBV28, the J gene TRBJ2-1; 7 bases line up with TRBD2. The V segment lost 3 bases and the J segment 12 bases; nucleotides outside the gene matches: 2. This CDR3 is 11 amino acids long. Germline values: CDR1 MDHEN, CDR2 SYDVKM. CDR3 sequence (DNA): TGTGCCAGCAGTTTGGGGGAGGGGCAGTTCTTC. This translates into CASSLGEGQFF.

CDR3 sequence (DNA): TGCGCCAGCAGCCTGACAGTTAATCAGCCCCAGCATTTT. Its protein product is CASSLTVNQPQHF. The V and J genes are TRBV5-1 and TRBJ1-5; D perhaps matches TRBD1 (5 bases). Trimming stripped 4 bases from V and 4 bases from J, with 9 bases between. Germline CDR1 and CDR2: SGHRS and YFSETQ. The CDR3 contains 13 residues.

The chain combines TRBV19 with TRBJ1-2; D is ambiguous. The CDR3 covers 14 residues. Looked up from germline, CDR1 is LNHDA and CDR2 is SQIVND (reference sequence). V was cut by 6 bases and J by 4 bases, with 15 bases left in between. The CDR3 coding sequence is TGTGCCAGTAGGACTCTGGGAGTAGGCTATGGCTACACCTTC. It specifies CASRTLGVGYGYTF.

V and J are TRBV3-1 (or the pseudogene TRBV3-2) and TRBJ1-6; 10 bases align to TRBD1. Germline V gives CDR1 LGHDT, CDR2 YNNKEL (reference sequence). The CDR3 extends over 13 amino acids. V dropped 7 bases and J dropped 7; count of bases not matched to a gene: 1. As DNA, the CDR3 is TGTGCCAGCACGGGACAGGGGAATTCACCCCTCCACTTT. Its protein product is CASTGQGNSPLHF.

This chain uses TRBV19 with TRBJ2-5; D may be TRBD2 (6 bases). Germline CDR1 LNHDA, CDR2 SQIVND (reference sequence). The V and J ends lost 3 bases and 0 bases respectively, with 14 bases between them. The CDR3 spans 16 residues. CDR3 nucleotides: TGTGCCAGTAGTATGAGGAGGAGGGAACACCAAGAGACCCAGTACTTC. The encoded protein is CASSMRRREHQETQYF. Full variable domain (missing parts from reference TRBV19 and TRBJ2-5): DGGITQSPKYLFRKEGQNVTLSCEQNLNHDAMYWYRQDPGQGLRLIYYSQIVNDFQKGDIAEGYSVSREKKESFPLTVTSAQKNPTAFYLCASSMRRREHQETQYFGPGTRLLVL.

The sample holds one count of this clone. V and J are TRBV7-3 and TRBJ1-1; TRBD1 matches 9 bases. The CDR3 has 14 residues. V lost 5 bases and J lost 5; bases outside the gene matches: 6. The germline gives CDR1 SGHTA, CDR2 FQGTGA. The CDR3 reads CASSLDRGTTEAFF. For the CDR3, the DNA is TGTGCCAGCAGCCTGGACAGGGGTACAACTGAAGCTTTCTTT.

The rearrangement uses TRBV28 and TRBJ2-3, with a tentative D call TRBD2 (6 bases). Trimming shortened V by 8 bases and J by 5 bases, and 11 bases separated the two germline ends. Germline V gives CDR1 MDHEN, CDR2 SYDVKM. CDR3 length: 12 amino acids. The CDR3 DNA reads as TGTGCCAGCTATCGCGGGAAAGATACGCAGTATTTT. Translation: CASYRGKDTQYF.

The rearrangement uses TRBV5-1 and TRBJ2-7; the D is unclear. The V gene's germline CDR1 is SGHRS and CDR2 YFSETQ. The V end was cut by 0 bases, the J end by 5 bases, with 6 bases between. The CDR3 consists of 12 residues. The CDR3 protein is CASSLAVDEQYF. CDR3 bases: TGCGCCAGCAGCTTGGCCGTCGACGAGCAGTACTTC.

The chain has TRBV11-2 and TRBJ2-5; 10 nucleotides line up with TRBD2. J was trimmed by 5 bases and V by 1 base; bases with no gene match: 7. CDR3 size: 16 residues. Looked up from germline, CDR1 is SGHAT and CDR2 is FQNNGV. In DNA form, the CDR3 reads TGTGCCAGCAGCTTAGTAGCGGGAGGCTACGGGGAGACCCAGTACTTC. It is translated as CASSLVAGGYGETQYF.

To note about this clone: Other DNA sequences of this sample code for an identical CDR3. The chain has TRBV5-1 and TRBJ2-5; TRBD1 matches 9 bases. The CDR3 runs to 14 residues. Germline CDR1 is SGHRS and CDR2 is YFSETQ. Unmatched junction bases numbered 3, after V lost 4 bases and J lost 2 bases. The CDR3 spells CASSPGQGQETQYF. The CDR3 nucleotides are TGCGCCAGCAGCCCGGGACAGGGTCAAGAGACCCAGTACTTC.

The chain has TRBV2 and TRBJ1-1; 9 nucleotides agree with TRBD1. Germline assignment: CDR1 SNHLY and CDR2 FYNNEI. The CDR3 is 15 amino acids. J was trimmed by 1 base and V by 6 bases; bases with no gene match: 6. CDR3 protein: CASRTRTGANTEAFF. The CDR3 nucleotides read TGTGCCAGCAGGACGAGGACAGGGGCGAACACTGAAGCTTTCTTT.

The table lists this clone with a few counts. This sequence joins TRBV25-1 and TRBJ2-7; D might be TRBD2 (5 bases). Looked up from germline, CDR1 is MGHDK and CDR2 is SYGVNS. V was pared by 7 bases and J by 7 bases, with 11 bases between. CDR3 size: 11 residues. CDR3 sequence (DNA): TGTGCCAGCACTGGACTTGCTGAGCAGTACTTC. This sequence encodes CASTGLAEQYF.

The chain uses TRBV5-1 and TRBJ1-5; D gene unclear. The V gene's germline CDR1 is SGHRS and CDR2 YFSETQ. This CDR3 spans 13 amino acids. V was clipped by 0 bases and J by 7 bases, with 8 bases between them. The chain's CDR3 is CASSLARGQPQHF. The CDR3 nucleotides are TGCGCCAGCAGCTTGGCCAGAGGGCAGCCCCAGCATTTT.